The 30 T cell receptor beta chains below all came from one sample that was sequenced in a study of OX40 agonist ivuxolimab in advanced cancers. This table comes from immunoSEQ multiplex PCR, and its TCRdb copy is limited to in-frame clones, with some not included. The sample has approximately 82,000 clones, over 70% seen once. The material sequenced was CD4+ or CD8+ T cells sorted from blood, taken in a trial of the OX40 agonist ivuxolimab. The source is an adult with an advanced solid tumor such as melanoma, head and neck, liver or kidney cancer.

The genes are TRBV30 and TRBJ2-1; 10 bases fit TRBD2. The CDR3 length is 15 residues. The germline gives CDR1 GTSNPN, CDR2 SVGIG (reference sequence). V dropped 4 bases and J dropped 4; count of bases not matched to a gene: 7. The CDR3 spells CAWNLGLAVYNEQFF. CDR3 nucleotides: TGTGCCTGGAACCTAGGACTAGCGGTTTACAATGAGCAGTTCTTC.

V is TRBV6-5 and J is TRBJ1-2; possibly TRBD1 for D (6 bases). Germline loops: CDR1 MNHEY, CDR2 SVGAGI. The V end lost 0 bases, the J end lost 8 bases, and 16 bases lay between the germline ends. The CDR3 consists of 15 residues. This chain's CDR3 is CASSYSPLGAEGYTF. DNA for the CDR3: TGTGCCAGCAGTTACTCGCCTCTGGGGGCGGAAGGCTACACCTTC.

V usage is TRBV30 and J usage is TRBJ2-2; D gene ambiguous. V shed 0 bases and J shed 6 bases, with 5 bases lying between them. The germline gives CDR1 GTSNPN, CDR2 SVGIG (reference sequence). This CDR3 spans 12 amino acids. The CDR3 bases are TGTGCCTGGAGTGTAGGTTCCGGGGAGCTGTTTTTT. This sequence encodes CAWSVGSGELFF.

V usage is TRBV19 and J usage is TRBJ1-2; 10 nucleotides match TRBD1. The CDR3 is 14 amino acids. J was trimmed by 7 bases and V by 3 bases; bases with no gene match: 5. Germline CDR1 reads LNHDA; CDR2 reads SQIVND (reference sequence). For the CDR3, the DNA is TGTGCCAGTAGTATTGACAGGGGGCGAGGTGGCTACACCTTC. Translated, it gives CASSIDRGRGGYTF.

This chain joins TRBV29-1 and TRBJ2-1; a weak D match, TRBD1 (6 bases). The CDR3 is 11 residues long. Trimming removed 5 bases at V and 14 bases at J, with 16 bases between. Germline loops: CDR1 SQVTM, CDR2 ANQGSEA. The CDR3, as DNA: TGCAGCGTTACATCTGGCCAGGGGAAGTTCTTC. Translating it yields CSVTSGQGKFF.

The gene calls are TRBV7-8 and TRBJ2-1, with 7 positions matching TRBD1. The germline V gene has CDR1 SGHVS and CDR2 FQNEAQ. V shed 5 bases and J 6 bases; nucleotides not matched to a gene: 10. There are 15 residues in the CDR3. The CDR3 DNA is TGTGCCAGCAGCCCGACCCGGACAGGTGGCAATGAGCAGTTCTTC. Translated: CASSPTRTGGNEQFF.

This clone was recorded a few times. The V and J genes are TRBV9 and TRBJ2-1, with 13 bases that match TRBD2. The CDR3 is 14 residues long. Trimming removed 4 bases from V and 11 bases from J; junction bases left unmatched: 6. Germline V gives CDR1 SGDLS, CDR2 YYNGEE. The CDR3 here is CASSSGLAGFKQFF. Written as DNA, the CDR3 is TGTGCCAGCAGCTCGGGACTAGCGGGGTTCAAGCAGTTCTTC.

The chain is built from TRBV6-1 and TRBJ2-1, with 8 bases lining up with TRBD1. Germline V gene lookup returns CDR1 MNHNS and CDR2 SASEGT. The CDR3 consists of 17 residues. Trimming removed 3 bases from V and 7 bases from J; junction bases left unmatched: 14. This CDR3 is CASSERTGRLARNEQFF. The CDR3 bases are TGTGCCAGCAGTGAGCGGACAGGGAGGCTTGCGAGAAATGAGCAGTTCTTC.

The count of this clone is one. The V and J genes are TRBV5-1 and TRBJ2-1; a weak D match, TRBD1 (6 bases). This CDR3 is 14 amino acids long. Germline V lookup: CDR1 SGHRS, CDR2 YFSETQ. V was clipped by 3 bases and J by 2 bases, with 9 bases between them. CDR3 nucleotides: TGCGCCAGCAGCTCCGGACAGACCTACAATGAGCAGTTCTTC. Its protein is CASSSGQTYNEQFF.

This chain joins TRBV5-4 and TRBJ2-1; 7 bases are a match to TRBD1. The CDR3 totals 15 residues. Germline CDR1 SGHNT, CDR2 YYREEE (reference sequence). The J segment lost 5 bases and the V segment lost 6 bases, leaving 11 bases of the junction unmatched. The CDR3 reads CASTLTGVLNNEQFF. In DNA form, the CDR3 reads TGTGCCAGCACCCTCACAGGGGTCCTAAACAATGAGCAGTTCTTC.

The chain employs TRBV19 and TRBJ1-2; a weak D match, TRBD1 (6 bases). The length of the CDR3 is 13 residues. V was trimmed by 9 bases and J by 1 base, leaving 12 bases between them. Germline CDR1 reads LNHDA; CDR2 reads SQIVND (reference sequence). Here the CDR3 DNA reads TGTGCCAGCTCAGCAGGGGATAACTATGGCTACACCTTC. It translates to CASSAGDNYGYTF.

This chain connects TRBV29-1 to TRBJ1-1; no clear D gene. CDR3 length equals 13 residues. V lost 6 bases to trimming and J lost 1 base, with 12 bases between them. From germline, CDR1 is SQVTM and CDR2 ANQGSEA. The CDR3 loop is CSVDLKGNTEAFF. For the CDR3, the DNA is TGCAGCGTGGATCTGAAAGGGAACACTGAAGCTTTCTTT.

Comments on this clone: Here the CDR3 omits its conserved ending phenylalanine or tryptophan, so a read error is the likely source. The CDR3 DNA sequence: TGCAGTGCTACTACAGAACTGGAGCAGTACCTC. This translates into CSATTELEQYL. The V and J genes are TRBV20-1 and TRBJ2-7, with unresolved D. Germline V gene data show CDR1 as DFQATT and CDR2 as SNEGSKA (reference sequence). The V gene lost 4 bases and the J gene lost 7 bases, with 11 bases spanning the gap. The CDR3 is 11 amino acids.

The chain recombines TRBV18 with TRBJ1-5, with TRBD1 matching 11 bases. The CDR3 extends over 17 amino acids. V gave up 0 bases and J gave up 3 bases; unmatched junction bases: 4. The germline CDR1 and CDR2 sequences are KGHSH and LQKENI. The DNA of the CDR3 is TGTGCCAGCTCACCACCTGGGACAGGGGGTCTCAATCAGCCCCAGCATTTT. It translates to CASSPPGTGGLNQPQHF.

This chain's CDR3 is CASSISGSHNYEQYF. The CDR3 coding sequence is TGTGCCAGCAGCATTAGCGGGAGCCATAACTACGAGCAGTACTTC. The chain uses TRBV6-6 and TRBJ2-7; 9 nucleotides match TRBD2. The junction had 9 bases not matched to a gene; V was cut back by 6 bases and J by 3 bases. CDR3 length equals 15 residues. Looked up from germline, CDR1 is MNHNY and CDR2 is SVGAGI (reference sequence).

J is TRBJ2-7 and V is TRBV5-4; D is undetermined. Germline CDR1 is SGHNT and CDR2 is YYREEE (reference sequence). V dropped 4 bases and J dropped 5 bases, with 13 bases sitting between them. CDR3 length equals 13 residues. The CDR3 is CASSRSVGDEQYF. The CDR3 DNA is TGTGCCAGCAGCCGCTCTGTTGGAGACGAGCAGTACTTC.

The CDR3 DNA reads TGTGCCAGCAGGGCACAGGGGAACTATGGCTACACCTTC. Translating gives CASRAQGNYGYTF. This sequence joins TRBV28 and TRBJ1-2; 7 nucleotides match TRBD1. Germline-derived CDR1 and CDR2 are MDHEN and SYDVKM. Trimming cost V 6 bases and J 2 bases; bases outside gene matches: 3. This CDR3 contains 13 residues.

V is TRBV2 and J is TRBJ1-1; D is possibly TRBD1 (6 bases). V shed 6 bases and J shed 0 bases, with 17 bases lying between them. The V gene's germline CDR1 is SNHLY and CDR2 FYNNEI. This CDR3 has 16 amino acids. Here the CDR3 DNA reads TGTGCCAGCAGCCGGGACACCTTCGCCTTGAACACTGAAGCTTTCTTT. Protein: CASSRDTFALNTEAFF.

The CDR3, as DNA: TGTGCCAGCAGCTTACGGACAGGGTACAATGAGCAGTTCTTC. As protein: CASSLRTGYNEQFF. This chain connects TRBV5-6 to TRBJ2-1, with TRBD1 matching over 8 bases. The V segment lost 2 bases and the J segment 4 bases; nucleotides outside the gene matches: 2. Germline CDR1 and CDR2: SGHDT and YYEEEE. The CDR3 sequence is 14 residues long. The whole variable domain, filled in from reference TRBV5-6 and TRBJ2-1, reads DAGVTQSPTHLIKTRGQQVTLRCSPKSGHDTVSWYQQALGQGPQFIFQYYEEEERQRGNFPDRFSGHQFPNYSSELNVNALLLGDSALYLCASSLRTGYNEQFFGPGTRLTVL.

The chain combines TRBV29-1 with TRBJ2-3, with D possibly matching TRBD1 (6 bases). The ends were cut back, 4 bases at V and 4 bases at J, with 15 bases in the middle. The CDR3 contains 14 residues. The germline CDR1 and CDR2 sequences are SQVTM and ANQGSEA. This CDR3 is CSVGVGARADTQYF. In nucleotides, the CDR3 is TGCAGCGTTGGGGTGGGGGCGAGGGCAGATACGCAGTATTTT.

This chain uses TRBV7-2 with TRBJ2-1; 12 bases are shared with TRBD2. This CDR3 has 19 amino acids. Germline V gives CDR1 SGHTA, CDR2 FQGNSA. After removal of 5 bases from V and 1 base from J, the junction contained 12 bases not matched to a gene. The CDR3 loop reads CASSRKTGTSGSSYNEQFF. The CDR3 nucleotides read TGTGCCAGCAGCCGTAAGACCGGGACTAGCGGGTCTTCCTACAATGAGCAGTTCTTC.

The chain is built from TRBV7-6 and TRBJ2-5; 8 nucleotides line up with TRBD1. The CDR3 contains 16 residues. Germline V gene lookup returns CDR1 SGHVS and CDR2 FNYEAQ. With 1 base clipped from V and 2 bases from J, the junction kept 6 bases outside the gene matches. CDR3 loop: CASSLGATGAQETQYF. The CDR3 DNA is TGTGCCAGCAGCTTAGGGGCGACAGGGGCTCAAGAGACCCAGTACTTC.

This clone was observed a single time. The genes are TRBV29-1 and TRBJ1-2; a possible D gene is TRBD1 (6 bases). CDR3 length: 13 residues. Germline-derived CDR1 and CDR2 are SQVTM and ANQGSEA. Trimming took off 3 bases at V and 3 bases at J, with 11 bases between the two ends. The CDR3 DNA reads TGCAGCGTTGAGGTGGGGGCCTACTATGGCTACACCTTC. Protein: CSVEVGAYYGYTF.

The chain couples TRBV25-1 to TRBJ1-1; possible D gene TRBD1, 5 bases. This CDR3 has 12 residues. Deletions cut 2 bases from V and 6 bases from J, with 7 bases between. CDR1 is MGHDK and CDR2 is SYGVNS in the germline V gene. The CDR3 spells CASSEAGSEAFF. The CDR3, as DNA: TGTGCCAGCAGTGAAGCAGGGTCTGAAGCTTTCTTT.

This sequence joins TRBV6-1 and TRBJ2-7; tentative D call: TRBD2 (5 bases). V dropped 2 bases and J dropped 5 bases, with 16 bases sitting between them. CDR1 and CDR2 from the germline V gene are MNHNS and SASEGT. This CDR3 is 15 amino acids long. Here the CDR3 reads CASSERGSHGDEQYF. The CDR3 DNA sequence: TGTGCCAGCAGTGAACGTGGATCACACGGGGACGAGCAGTACTTC.

This chain connects TRBV9 to TRBJ2-7; perhaps TRBD2 as D (5 bases). The CDR3 runs 14 residues. The V and J ends lost 0 bases and 7 bases respectively, with 14 bases between them. CDR1 SGDLS and CDR2 YYNGEE come from the germline V gene. In DNA form, the CDR3 reads TGTGCCAGCAGCGTAGGGACTCACTTGGGGGAGCAGTACTTC. Its translation is CASSVGTHLGEQYF.

This clone was detected only once. CDR3 amino acids: CASSEGQVQGAEKLFF. For the CDR3, the DNA is TGTGCCAGCAGTGAAGGACAGGTTCAGGGGGCTGAAAAACTGTTTTTT. The chain couples TRBV2 to TRBJ1-4, with 8 bases fitting TRBD1. This CDR3 is 16 amino acids long. The V gene's germline CDR1 is SNHLY and CDR2 FYNNEI. J lost 7 bases, V lost 1 base, and 8 bases had no gene match.

CDR3 protein: CASSHGPPSGIPRPQHF. Written as DNA, the CDR3 is TGCGCCAGCAGTCATGGGCCCCCCTCCGGGATCCCCAGGCCCCAGCATTTT. The chain joins TRBV23-1 to TRBJ1-5; D is unclear. TRBV23-1 is filed as an ORF, its function uncertain. The V gene lost 3 bases and the J gene lost 9 bases, with 24 bases spanning the gap. The CDR3 covers 17 residues.

The chain carries TRBV6-1 and TRBJ1-5, with D hard to call. Trimming took 3 bases from V and 0 from J, leaving 9 bases between them. This CDR3 spans 15 amino acids. The germline gives CDR1 MNHNS, CDR2 SASEGT. CDR3 loop: CASSESVYSNQPQHF. In DNA, the CDR3 is TGTGCCAGCAGTGAGTCAGTGTATAGCAATCAGCCCCAGCATTTT.

The chain is built from TRBV18 and TRBJ1-4; 7 bases line up with TRBD1. Germline values: CDR1 KGHSH, CDR2 LQKENI. Trimming at V came to 3 bases and at J to 5 bases, leaving 3 bases not matched to a gene. The length of the CDR3 is 14 residues. The CDR3: CASSPGQWNEKLFF. In nucleotides, the CDR3 is TGTGCCAGCTCACCGGGACAGTGGAATGAAAAACTGTTTTTT.